These 13 T cell receptor beta chains share one sample of origin, sequenced in a study of graft-versus-host responses after intestinal transplantation. Here immunoSEQ multiplex PCR was the method, and the copy in TCRdb shows in-frame clones only, minus some. The data contain about 85,000 clones, approximately 89% of them singletons. No antigen is known for these receptors. The material was unstimulated CD8+ T cells sorted from spleen or lymph node cells, obtained before transplant. Source of these receptors: a human donor who was the organ donor for an intestinal transplant.

V usage is TRBV2 and J usage is TRBJ2-1; TRBD1 agrees at 8 bases. Germline V CDR1 and CDR2: SNHLY, FYNNEI. The CDR3 contains 15 residues. DNA for the CDR3: TGTGCTCTTTCTACCGGGACAGGCCCCTACAATGAGCAGTTCTTC. This sequence encodes CALSTGTGPYNEQFF. The whole variable domain, remainder taken from reference TRBV2 and TRBJ2-1, is EPEVTQTPSHQVTQMGQEVILRCVPISNHLYFYWYRQILGQKVEFLVSFYNNEISEKSEIFDDQFSVERPDGSNFTLKIRSTKLEDSAMYFCALSTGTGPYNEQFFGPGTRLTVL.

This chain uses TRBV28 with TRBJ1-1; a weak D match, TRBD1 (5 bases). Germline V lookup: CDR1 MDHEN, CDR2 SYDVKM. CDR3 size: 13 residues. Trimming pared 2 bases from V and 5 bases from J, leaving 9 bases between. CDR3: CASSLGGMTEAFF. The CDR3 DNA follows: TGTGCCAGCAGTTTAGGGGGTATGACTGAAGCTTTCTTT.

The gene calls are TRBV15 and TRBJ1-3; possible D gene TRBD1, 5 bases. The CDR3 loop spans 16 amino acids. V was pared by 4 bases and J by 4 bases, with 17 bases between. Germline CDR1 and CDR2: LNHNV and YYDKDF (reference sequence). DNA of the CDR3: TGTGCCACCAGCACCTCCCGGGACCCCCAGGGAAACACCATATATTTT. Encoded protein: CATSTSRDPQGNTIYF.

This chain uses TRBV29-1 with TRBJ1-2; D ambiguous. This CDR3 is built from 14 residues. From germline, CDR1 is SQVTM and CDR2 ANQGSEA. V shed 0 bases and J shed 3 bases, with 11 bases lying between them. This chain's CDR3 is CSVEDPGRDYGYTF. The CDR3 DNA follows: TGCAGCGTTGAAGATCCGGGAAGGGACTATGGCTACACCTTC.

This clone was detected only once. The rearrangement uses TRBV5-7 and TRBJ1-1, with D unclear. TRBV5-7 is annotated as an ORF whose role is uncertain. V was clipped by 1 base and J by 1 base, with 11 bases between them. This CDR3 contains 15 residues. For the CDR3, the DNA is TGTGCCAGCAGCTTGTGGTATTACAGGAACACTGAAGCTTTCTTT. Protein sequence: CASSLWYYRNTEAFF.

CDR3 in amino acids: CASSNQGYGTQPQHF. The CDR3 nucleotides are TGTGCCAGTAGTAATCAGGGGTACGGCACTCAGCCCCAGCATTTT. V usage is TRBV19 and J usage is TRBJ1-5, with D tentatively TRBD1 (6 bases). The CDR3 extends over 15 amino acids. Germline V gene data show CDR1 as LNHDA and CDR2 as SQIVND (reference sequence). With 4 bases removed from V and 6 bases from J, the gap between germline ends came to 16 bases.

The chain joins TRBV12-5 to TRBJ1-5, with D unresolved. Trimming shortened V by 1 base and J by 0 bases, and 10 bases separated the two germline ends. Germline V gene sequence: CDR1 LGHNT, CDR2 FRNRAP. CDR3 size: 16 residues. CDR3 loop: CASGLAADSSNQPQHF. The DNA for the CDR3 is TGTGCTAGTGGTTTGGCGGCGGATAGTAGCAATCAGCCCCAGCATTTT.

The CDR3 here is CASTEWGPNEQFF. The CDR3 coding sequence is TGTGCCAGCACCGAGTGGGGACCCAATGAGCAGTTCTTC. V usage is TRBV7-9 and J usage is TRBJ2-1; D is possibly TRBD1 or TRBD2 (5 bases each). This CDR3 spans 13 amino acids. Deletions cut 7 bases from V and 6 bases from J, with 13 bases between. Germline CDR1 SEHNR, CDR2 FQNEAQ (reference sequence).

This CDR3 is CASSIAGQPQHF. The CDR3 DNA reads TGTGCCAGTAGTATAGCAGGTCAGCCCCAGCATTTT. The rearrangement joins TRBV19 to TRBJ1-5; D remains unclear. Germline values: CDR1 LNHDA, CDR2 SQIVND (reference sequence). This CDR3 is 12 amino acids long. Trimming took 1 base from V and 6 from J, leaving 4 bases between them. Full variable domain (missing parts from reference TRBV19 and TRBJ1-5): DGGITQSPKYLFRKEGQNVTLSCEQNLNHDAMYWYRQDPGQGLRLIYYSQIVNDFQKGDIAEGYSVSREKKESFPLTVTSAQKNPTAFYLCASSIAGQPQHFGDGTRLSIL.

The CDR3 bases are TGTGCCAGCAGCCCTCCGAGTGCGGGAGTGCCTGAGCAGTTCTTC. Translating gives CASSPPSAGVPEQFF. The V gene is TRBV11-3, the J gene TRBJ2-1; 7 bases fit TRBD2. Trimming removed 5 bases from V and 9 bases from J; junction bases left unmatched: 13. The CDR3 totals 15 residues. CDR1 is SGHNT and CDR2 is YENEEA in the germline V gene.

The chain uses TRBV27 and TRBJ2-7; 8 bases match TRBD1. The CDR3 length is 13 residues. CDR1 and CDR2 (germline): MNHEY, SMNVEV (reference sequence). J lost 0 bases, V lost 9 bases, and 4 bases had no gene match. The CDR3 sequence: CASRTGSSYEQYF. DNA of the CDR3: TGTGCCAGTAGGACAGGGTCCTCCTACGAGCAGTACTTC.

V usage is TRBV4-1 and J usage is TRBJ1-2; the D gene is possibly TRBD1 (6 bases). V dropped 4 bases and J dropped 8 bases, with 17 bases sitting between them. In germline, CDR1 is MGHRA, CDR2 YSYEKL. The CDR3 spans 14 residues. The CDR3 region has the DNA TGCGCCAGCAGCCTGGGAGGCAGGGGATCAGGCTACACCTTC. Translating it yields CASSLGGRGSGYTF.

The genes are TRBV20-1 and TRBJ2-1; no firm D call. The CDR3 runs 11 residues. Germline CDR1 DFQATT, CDR2 SNEGSKA (reference sequence). Trimming pared 6 bases from V and 9 bases from J, leaving 12 bases between. In DNA, the CDR3 is TGCAGTGCGCAGGTTTGGGGTGAGCAGTTCTTC. Amino acid sequence: CSAQVWGEQFF.